The clone carrying this T cell receptor (beta chain) came up a few times. V dropped 9 bases and J dropped 8 bases, with 16 bases sitting between them. Germline V gives CDR1 KGHDR, CDR2 SFDVKD. The CDR3 loop spans 13 amino acids. The data derive from a study of identical twins. Via MiXCR, TCRdb re-called the 5' RACE reads, giving one row per CDR3 protein. The table records around 490,000 distinct CDR3 sequences, 13% to 15% of them present only once. The data also belong to a second study, concerning yellow fever vaccine responses in identical twins.

This chain connects TRBV24-1 to TRBJ2-1; D may correspond to TRBD1 or TRBD2 (5 bases each). The sequenced sample consisted of CD4+ T cells sorted from blood. The source of this sequence is a young woman in good health. CDR3 sequence: CATYAGRVDEQFF. DNA for the CDR3: TGTGCCACCTACGCGGGCAGGGTGGATGAGCAGTTCTTC.